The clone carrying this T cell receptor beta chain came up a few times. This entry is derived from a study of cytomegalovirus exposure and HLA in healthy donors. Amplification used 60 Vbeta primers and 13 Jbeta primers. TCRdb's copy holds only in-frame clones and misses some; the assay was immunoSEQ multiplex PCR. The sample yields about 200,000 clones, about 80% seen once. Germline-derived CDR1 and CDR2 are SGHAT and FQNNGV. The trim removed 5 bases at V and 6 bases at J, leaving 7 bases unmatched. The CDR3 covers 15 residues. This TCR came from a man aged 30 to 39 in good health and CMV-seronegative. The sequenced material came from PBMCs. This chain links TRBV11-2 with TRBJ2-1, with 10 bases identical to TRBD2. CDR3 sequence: CASSPGLAAANEQFF. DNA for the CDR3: TGTGCCAGCAGCCCTGGACTAGCGGCCGCCAATGAGCAGTTCTTC.